A single TCR beta chain is shown here with its context. The source of the sample is a study of cytomegalovirus exposure and HLA in healthy donors. The CDR3 sequence is 13 residues long. CDR1 and CDR2 from the germline V gene are MNHEY and SVGAGI. The V and J ends lost 0 bases and 8 bases respectively, with 7 bases between them. 13 Jbeta primers and 60 Vbeta primers were used for the PCR. Clones were sequenced by immunoSEQ multiplex PCR, and TCRdb holds only the in-frame ones, with some missing. The sample has 95,000 to 150,000 clones, about four fifths seen once; the top ten hold more than 3.5%. The V and J genes are TRBV6-5 and TRBJ1-4, with a possible D match to TRBD1 (6 bases). Sequencing was carried out using PBMCs. The receptor comes from a woman aged 40 to 49 in good health and CMV-seropositive. The CDR3, as DNA: TGTGCCAGCAGTTACTCGACAGGCGAAAAACTGTTTTTT. Residues: CASSYSTGEKLFF.